The following is a TCR beta chain sequence with its context. What it binds is unknown. Germline CDR1 is SGHAT and CDR2 is FQDESV (reference sequence). The CDR3 is made up of 17 amino acids. Trimming removed 2 bases from V and 3 bases from J; junction bases left unmatched: 9. This sample was included in a study of T cell repertoires in cytomegalovirus infection. Study overall: Public TCR beta signatures provided an indication of both CMV infection and a matching HLA type.

One entry per CDR3 protein results from TCRdb running MiXCR on the reads. The data hold about 740,000 distinct CDR3 sequences, with 35% observed a single time. The study's findings and limits: HLA-C-restricted, CMV-specific TCR beta clonotypes were dominant ex vivo.

The TCR sequence derives from a human donor in good health (CMV status not recorded). Some clones in this sample may be carry-over from other donors' samples. The sequenced material came from PBMCs. The V and J genes are TRBV11-1 and TRBJ2-2, with 7 positions matching TRBD2. The CDR3 loop reads CASSLTAAGAYTGELFF. The CDR3 coding sequence is TGTGCCAGCAGCTTAACGGCGGCGGGAGCTTACACCGGGGAGCTGTTTTTT.